Below, one T cell receptor beta chain is given with its context. The sample belongs to a study of human T cells and chemical hapten exposure. TCRdb analysed the RACE reads with MiXCR anew, one entry per CDR3 protein. In the table there are about 90,000 distinct CDR3 sequences, 10% of which are singletons. From germline, CDR1 is SEHNR and CDR2 FQNEAQ (reference sequence). The ends were cut back, 4 bases at V and 5 bases at J, with 19 bases in the middle. This CDR3 is 16 amino acids long. Time point meaning: patch test 1, 2 weeks after DPC sensitization. The treatment: therapeutic diphenylcyclopropenone sensitization with weekly scalp DPC.

This sequence originates from a man in his forties with alopecia areata. Some clones in this sample may be carry-over from other donors' samples. The chain uses TRBV7-9 and TRBJ2-3; D is possibly TRBD1 (5 bases). Sequenced material: whole blood, taken in connection with sensitization to the hapten diphenylcyclopropenone (DPC). The CDR3 sequence: CASSSKGAQSGDTQYF. CDR3 sequence (DNA): TGTGCCAGCAGCTCCAAAGGGGCTCAGAGTGGAGATACGCAGTATTTT.